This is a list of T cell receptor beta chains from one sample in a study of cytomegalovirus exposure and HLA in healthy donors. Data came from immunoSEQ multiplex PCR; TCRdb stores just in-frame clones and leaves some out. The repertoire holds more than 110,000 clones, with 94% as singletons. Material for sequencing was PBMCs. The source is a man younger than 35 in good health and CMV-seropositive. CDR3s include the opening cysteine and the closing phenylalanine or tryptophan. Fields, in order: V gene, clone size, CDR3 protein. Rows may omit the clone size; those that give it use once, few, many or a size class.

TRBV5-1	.	CASGNSGSLNTEAFF
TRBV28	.	CASSDTGGESGYTF
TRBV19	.	CASSQQGWGRYLGTDTQYF
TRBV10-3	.	CAISEGEQGNTGELFF
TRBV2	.	CASSGRAGEGDTQYF
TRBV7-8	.	CASSLAIMGQGVEQYF
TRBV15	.	CATSPGESDTQYF
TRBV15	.	CATSRATEGSTEAFF
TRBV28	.	CASSKEQGLHEQYF
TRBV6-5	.	CASSYGTGGPGGQFF
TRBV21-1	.	CASSIKGDRCHEPQHF
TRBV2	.	CASSEMRSSYNEQFF
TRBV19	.	CASGTVRQKLFF
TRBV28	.	CASSPSPPPTGRREQYF
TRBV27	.	CASSTTILATGAQYF
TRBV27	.	CASSLGAGADTQYF
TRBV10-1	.	CASSVRQVNYGYTF
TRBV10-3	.	CAISEGAGGYGYTF
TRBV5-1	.	CASSLAGLGVNEQFF
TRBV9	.	CASSVQGQGETEAFF
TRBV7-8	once	CASSTLQGDNQPQHF
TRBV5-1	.	CASSSGQAGPLHF
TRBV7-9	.	CASSSFKLDAEQYF
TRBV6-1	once	CASSESWTGLDEQYF
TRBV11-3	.	CASSLYGSGSNEQFF
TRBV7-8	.	CASSPGQGGYTEAFF
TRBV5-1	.	CASSLGEGSLIYEQYF
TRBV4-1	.	CASTTAGVNGELFF
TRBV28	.	CASSLGTGGQETQYF
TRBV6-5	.	CASSYSMGQSYEQYF
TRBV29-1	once	CSVDSVAGVGHNEQFF
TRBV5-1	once	CASSYSSGANVLTF
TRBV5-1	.	CASSLSRWQGASTGELFF
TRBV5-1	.	CASSFSQGGEKLFF
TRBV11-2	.	CASSTTGTGGRETQYF
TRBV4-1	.	CASSQEVRMTTNEKLFF
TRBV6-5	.	CASSSADTQYF
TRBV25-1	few	CASSPPQAGGPKEQFF